This note documents a single TCR beta chain sequence. The study recruited people aged about 18 to 89 years across roughly 23 US areas. CDR3 size: 16 residues. V lost 3 bases, J lost 3 bases, and 4 bases stayed unmatched. The V gene's germline CDR1 is SGHDN and CDR2 FVKESK. The data were taken from a study of blood T cell repertoires in COVID-19. Per the authors' pipeline: Scientists estimated how many nucleated cells there were by amplifying reference gene primers. Clones were sequenced by immunoSEQ multiplex PCR, and TCRdb holds only the in-frame ones, with some missing. V, J and clone size are those of that table, while D and trimming were read from the DNA. Of fewer than 250,000 clones listed, 86% were seen once; the top ten hold around 4%.

The receptor was isolated from a middle-aged woman with acute COVID-19. Sequenced sample: PBMCs or T cells enriched from blood (not recorded which). V usage is TRBV14 and J usage is TRBJ2-1, with TRBD2 matching over 11 bases. CDR3 coding DNA: TGTGCCAGCAGCCAGGAGGGACTAGCGGTCTACAATGAGCAGTTCTTC. It specifies CASSQEGLAVYNEQFF.